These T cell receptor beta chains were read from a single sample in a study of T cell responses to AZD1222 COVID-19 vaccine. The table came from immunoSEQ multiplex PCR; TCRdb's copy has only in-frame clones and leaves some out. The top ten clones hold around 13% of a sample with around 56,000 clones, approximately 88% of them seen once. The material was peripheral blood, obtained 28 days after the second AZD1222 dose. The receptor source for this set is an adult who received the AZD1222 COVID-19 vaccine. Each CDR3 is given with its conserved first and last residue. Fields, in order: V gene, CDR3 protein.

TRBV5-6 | CASSFQGLSSYEQYF
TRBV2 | CASSELAGVVGANVLTF
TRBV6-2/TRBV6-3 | CASNPQGSTAKAYNEQFF
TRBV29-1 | CSVGTDTYEQYF
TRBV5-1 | CASSLGKISGPPDEQYF
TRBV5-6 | CASSLAQTSGGGETQYF
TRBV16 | CASSQETTGGYTF
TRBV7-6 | CASSARLAGVYEQYF
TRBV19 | CASRQKGPPGNNEQFF
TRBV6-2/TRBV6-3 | CASSYLDRGNGYTF
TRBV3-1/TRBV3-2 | CASSQGGGNEKLFF
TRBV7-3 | CASSPQGTGTEAFF
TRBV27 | CASRGDNSNYGYTF
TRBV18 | CASSPARDSEAFF
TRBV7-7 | CASSPRTSGAYNEQFF
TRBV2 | CASSEVNRDRYEQYF
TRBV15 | CATSRDREAEAFF
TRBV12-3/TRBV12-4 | CASSRGWNTEAFF